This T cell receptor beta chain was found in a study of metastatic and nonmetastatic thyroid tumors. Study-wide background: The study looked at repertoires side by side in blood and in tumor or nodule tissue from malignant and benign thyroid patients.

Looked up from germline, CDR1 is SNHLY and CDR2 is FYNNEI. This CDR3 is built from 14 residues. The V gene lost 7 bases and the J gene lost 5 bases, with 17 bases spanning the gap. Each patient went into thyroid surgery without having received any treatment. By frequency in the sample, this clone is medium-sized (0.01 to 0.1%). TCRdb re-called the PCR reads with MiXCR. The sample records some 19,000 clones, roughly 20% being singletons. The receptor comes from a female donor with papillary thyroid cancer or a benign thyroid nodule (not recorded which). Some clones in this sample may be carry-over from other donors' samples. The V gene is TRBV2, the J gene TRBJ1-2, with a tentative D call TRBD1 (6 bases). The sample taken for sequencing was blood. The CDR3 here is CASNGETGIYGYTF. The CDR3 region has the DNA TGTGCCAGCAACGGGGAGACAGGAATTTATGGCTACACCTTC. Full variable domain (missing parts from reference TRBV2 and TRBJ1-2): EPEVTQTPSHQVTQMGQEVILRCVPISNHLYFYWYRQILGQKVEFLVSFYNNEISEKSEIFDDQFSVERPDGSNFTLKIRSTKLEDSAMYFCASNGETGIYGYTFGSGTRLTVV.